Presented here are 26 T cell receptor beta chains from one specimen sequenced in a study of T cell changes during pregnancy in multiple sclerosis. Here immunoSEQ multiplex PCR was the method, and the copy in TCRdb shows in-frame clones only, minus some. Of around 50,000 clones listed, nearly 95% are singletons. Source: CD4+ T cells from peripheral blood mononuclear cells, taken after pregnancy. Receptors originate from a female donor in good health, enrolled as a control in a pregnancy study.

The chain couples TRBV5-1 to TRBJ2-7; D is perhaps TRBD2 (5 bases). V lost 2 bases and J lost 2, with 14 bases in between. The germline CDR1 and CDR2 sequences are SGHRS and YFSETQ. This CDR3 contains 15 residues. The CDR3 sequence is CASSLEGGSTYEQYF. As DNA, the CDR3 is TGCGCCAGCAGCTTAGAGGGCGGGTCAACCTACGAGCAGTACTTC.

The rearrangement joins TRBV6-1 to TRBJ2-2; D is unresolved. The V gene's germline CDR1 is MNHNS and CDR2 SASEGT. With 1 base removed from V and 0 bases from J, the gap between germline ends came to 9 bases. This CDR3 has 16 amino acids. DNA of the CDR3: TGTGCCAGCAGTGAAGTTTGGCTCGCGAACACCGGGGAGCTGTTTTTT. Protein: CASSEVWLANTGELFF.

This chain uses TRBV5-1 with TRBJ1-5; 9 bases are shared with TRBD1. Germline V gene data show CDR1 as SGHRS and CDR2 as YFSETQ. This CDR3 has 18 residues. The V and J ends lost 4 bases and 3 bases, in that order; junction bases with no gene match: 14. CDR3 loop: CASSDRLRDRVFNQPQHF. The DNA of the CDR3 is TGCGCCAGCAGCGACCGCCTCCGGGACAGGGTCTTCAATCAGCCCCAGCATTTT.

CDR3 coding DNA: TGTGCCAGTAGTAGACAAGACAGGGCGTCTGGCTACACCTTC. Translation: CASSRQDRASGYTF. The chain recombines TRBV19 with TRBJ1-2; 7 nucleotides align to TRBD1. V lost 4 bases to trimming and J lost 7 bases; unmatched junction nucleotides: 9. The CDR3 is made up of 14 amino acids. CDR1 and CDR2 from the germline V gene are LNHDA and SQIVND (reference sequence).

The chain employs TRBV5-1 and TRBJ2-2, with TRBD1 as a possible D gene (5 bases). There are 13 residues in the CDR3. V was trimmed by 2 bases and J by 7 bases, leaving 9 bases between them. Germline values: CDR1 SGHRS, CDR2 YFSETQ. For the CDR3, the DNA is TGCGCCAGCAGCTTAAGGGGCCGCGGGGAGCTGTTTTTT. Translating gives CASSLRGRGELFF. The full variable domain, in which reference TRBV5-1 and TRBJ2-2 provide the parts outside the CDR3, is KAGVTQTPRYLIKTRGQQVTLSCSPISGHRSVSWYQQTPGQGLQFLFEYFSETQRNKGNFPGRFSGRQFSNSRSEMNVSTLELGDSALYLCASSLRGRGELFFGEGSRLTVL.

The J gene is TRBJ2-1, the V gene TRBV7-9, with 9 bases lining up with TRBD2. This CDR3 has 15 amino acids. CDR1 and CDR2 (germline): SEHNR, FQNEAQ (reference sequence). The ends lost 4 bases at V and 6 bases at J; junction bases unmatched: 7. CDR3: CASSSAAGGPNEQFF. As DNA, the CDR3 is TGTGCCAGCAGCTCCGCGGCGGGGGGGCCCAATGAGCAGTTCTTC.

The V call is TRBV25-1, the J call TRBJ1-6, with TRBD1 matching 7 bases. The junction had 9 bases not matched to a gene; V was cut back by 5 bases and J by 8 bases. Germline CDR1 is MGHDK and CDR2 is SYGVNS. The CDR3 spans 15 residues. In nucleotides, the CDR3 is TGTGCCAGCAGTAGAACAGGGGTTTCTTATTCACCCCTCCACTTT. Its translation is CASSRTGVSYSPLHF.

The chain is built from TRBV5-1 and TRBJ2-1, with TRBD2 matching 12 bases. In germline, CDR1 is SGHRS, CDR2 YFSETQ. J gave up 0 bases and V 0 bases, and 4 bases lay outside the gene matches. The CDR3 sequence is 18 residues long. The CDR3 is CASSLVTSGGLSYNEQFF. DNA of the CDR3: TGCGCCAGCAGCTTGGTGACTAGCGGGGGACTCTCCTACAATGAGCAGTTCTTC.

J is TRBJ2-5 and V is TRBV5-6; tentatively, D is TRBD1 (5 bases). The length of the CDR3 is 16 residues. CDR1 SGHDT and CDR2 YYEEEE come from the germline V gene. V dropped 5 bases and J dropped 4 bases, with 21 bases sitting between them. The CDR3 here is CASRSKQGFGIETQYF. The DNA of the CDR3 is TGTGCCAGCAGATCTAAGCAGGGATTCGGAATAGAGACCCAGTACTTC.

The chain joins TRBV2 to TRBJ2-3; tentative D call: TRBD1 (6 bases). CDR1 SNHLY and CDR2 FYNNEI come from the germline V gene. The CDR3 extends over 14 amino acids. V lost 6 bases and J 0 bases, leaving 10 bases between the germline ends. This chain's CDR3 is CASRGRGSTDTQYF. DNA for the CDR3: TGTGCCAGCAGGGGCAGGGGAAGCACAGATACGCAGTATTTT.

This clone is a singleton in its sample. The rearrangement uses TRBV7-2 and TRBJ2-3, with a tentative D call TRBD1 (6 bases). The germline V gene has CDR1 SGHTA and CDR2 FQGNSA. Trimming shortened V by 3 bases and J by 6 bases, and 13 bases separated the two germline ends. This CDR3 has 14 amino acids. This CDR3 is CASSFNQRGDTQYF. DNA of the CDR3: TGTGCCAGCAGCTTTAACCAAAGGGGGGATACGCAGTATTTT.

This chain joins TRBV5-1 and TRBJ1-1; 7 bases match TRBD1. The junction had 7 bases not matched to a gene; V was cut back by 2 bases and J by 6 bases. This CDR3 region has 14 residues. Germline CDR1 is SGHRS and CDR2 is YFSETQ. The CDR3 DNA follows: TGCGCCAGCAGCTTACAGGGGAGAGGGGCTGAAGCTTTCTTT. Amino acid sequence: CASSLQGRGAEAFF.

This chain connects TRBV30 to TRBJ2-3; the match to TRBD2 covers 10 bases. Germline V gives CDR1 GTSNPN, CDR2 SVGIG (reference sequence). Trimming removed 5 bases from V and 3 bases from J; junction bases left unmatched: 8. The CDR3 has 15 amino acids. Here the CDR3 reads CAWERGGLRTDTQYF. The CDR3 DNA sequence: TGTGCCTGGGAGCGGGGGGGGTTACGAACAGATACGCAGTATTTT.

This chain uses TRBV5-1 with TRBJ1-4, with 7 nucleotides matching TRBD1. Germline assignment: CDR1 SGHRS and CDR2 YFSETQ. The J segment lost 1 base and the V segment lost 4 bases, leaving 4 bases of the junction unmatched. This CDR3 has 15 amino acids. CDR3 residues: CASSGNRGTNEKLFF. The CDR3 DNA reads as TGCGCCAGCAGCGGCAACAGGGGAACTAATGAAAAACTGTTTTTT.

This clone was counted only a few times. The chain employs TRBV7-8 and TRBJ1-3; a possible D gene is TRBD1 (6 bases). Germline CDR1 reads SGHVS; CDR2 reads FQNEAQ. V shed 5 bases and J shed 0 bases, with 14 bases lying between them. This CDR3 region has 16 residues. The CDR3 here is CASSLLYRDSGNTIYF. The CDR3 DNA sequence: TGTGCCAGCAGCCTCCTATACAGGGACTCTGGAAACACCATATATTTT.

This clone was seen only once. V gene TRBV5-1 combines with J gene TRBJ2-7; D is perhaps TRBD1 (6 bases). V was cut by 8 bases and J by 3 bases, with 18 bases left in between. There are 14 residues in the CDR3. Germline V gives CDR1 SGHRS, CDR2 YFSETQ. The CDR3 sequence is CARPRIGQNYEQYF. The CDR3 region has the DNA TGCGCCAGGCCACGAATCGGACAGAACTACGAGCAGTACTTC.

The rearrangement links TRBV7-2 to TRBJ2-3, with D uncertain. The V gene lost 2 bases and the J gene lost 2 bases, with 8 bases spanning the gap. Germline-derived CDR1 and CDR2 are SGHTA and FQGNSA. This CDR3 spans 14 amino acids. CDR3 region: CASSLRSTTDTQYF. For the CDR3, the DNA is TGTGCCAGCAGCTTACGGTCAACCACAGATACGCAGTATTTT.

The rearrangement links TRBV10-3 to TRBJ1-2; TRBD1 aligns across 7 bases. The ends lost 10 bases at V and 2 bases at J; junction bases unmatched: 7. Per germline, CDR1 ENHRY and CDR2 SYGVKD. This CDR3 spans 13 amino acids. The CDR3 DNA reads TGTGCCACGACAGGGTTGGAAAACTATGGCTACACCTTC. Protein product: CATTGLENYGYTF.

The sample holds one count of this clone. This chain uses TRBV23-1 with TRBJ1-5; D unclear. TRBV23-1 is placed among ORFs of uncertain function. This CDR3 has 13 amino acids. The V end was cut by 2 bases, the J end by 7 bases, with 9 bases between. This CDR3 reads CASSQARGQPQHF. CDR3 nucleotide sequence: TGCGCCAGCAGTCAAGCCAGAGGGCAGCCCCAGCATTTT.

The V call is TRBV7-6, the J call TRBJ2-2, with D possibly TRBD2 on 6 matching bases. The CDR3 spans 16 residues. The V gene's germline CDR1 is SGHVS and CDR2 FNYEAQ. The V gene lost 1 base and the J gene lost 5 bases, with 14 bases spanning the gap. The CDR3 region is CASSLGTVGGTGELFF. DNA for the CDR3: TGTGCCAGCAGCTTAGGAACGGTGGGAGGAACCGGGGAGCTGTTTTTT.

Here the CDR3 DNA reads TGTGCCAGCAGCCGGGGACAGGGGAGACCCAACACTGAAGCTTTCTTT. Protein: CASSRGQGRPNTEAFF. The chain has TRBV7-8 and TRBJ1-1; 10 bases are a match to TRBD1. CDR1 and CDR2 from the germline V gene are SGHVS and FQNEAQ. This CDR3 has 16 residues. The junction had 8 bases not matched to a gene; V was cut back by 5 bases and J by 2 bases.

This rearrangement joins TRBV27 to TRBJ1-2, with a tentative D call TRBD1 (5 bases). CDR3 size: 13 residues. The germline V and J ends were trimmed by 10 bases and 5 bases, with 17 bases remaining between them. CDR1 and CDR2 (germline): MNHEY, SMNVEV (reference sequence). CDR3 bases: TGTGCCACTCAAAGGGCCGGGGGGTATGGCTACACCTTC. Protein: CATQRAGGYGYTF.

This chain uses TRBV25-1 with TRBJ1-1; no reliable D call. V lost 1 base and J lost 1, with 7 bases in between. Germline CDR1 and CDR2: MGHDK and SYGVNS. This CDR3 is 14 amino acids long. The CDR3 loop is CASSEWNRNTEAFF. CDR3 sequence (DNA): TGTGCCAGCAGTGAATGGAACAGGAACACTGAAGCTTTCTTT.

This clone was seen once. The CDR3 DNA is TGTGCCTGGAGTGTTTTCGTCGGGACTTATGAAAAACTGTTTTTT. Translated: CAWSVFVGTYEKLFF. The chain couples TRBV30 to TRBJ1-4, with D possibly being TRBD1 (5 bases). This CDR3 contains 15 residues. The V and J ends lost 0 bases and 6 bases respectively, with 14 bases between them. Germline-derived CDR1 and CDR2 are GTSNPN and SVGIG (reference sequence).

V is TRBV7-9 and J is TRBJ1-3; D is undetermined. Trimming shortened V by 5 bases and J by 4 bases, and 15 bases separated the two germline ends. The germline V gene encodes CDR1 SEHNR and CDR2 FQNEAQ (reference sequence). This CDR3 has 15 residues. The CDR3: CASSPIGSPGNTIYF. For the CDR3, the DNA is TGTGCCAGCAGCCCAATCGGTTCGCCGGGAAACACCATATATTTT.

V is TRBV9 and J is TRBJ2-1; 7 nucleotides agree with TRBD2. Germline values: CDR1 SGDLS, CDR2 YYNGEE. V was pared by 4 bases and J by 3 bases, with 1 base of the junction left unmatched. The CDR3 length is 13 residues. CDR3 nucleotide sequence: TGTGCCAGCAGCCGCGGGAGCTACAATGAGCAGTTCTTC. Translating it yields CASSRGSYNEQFF.